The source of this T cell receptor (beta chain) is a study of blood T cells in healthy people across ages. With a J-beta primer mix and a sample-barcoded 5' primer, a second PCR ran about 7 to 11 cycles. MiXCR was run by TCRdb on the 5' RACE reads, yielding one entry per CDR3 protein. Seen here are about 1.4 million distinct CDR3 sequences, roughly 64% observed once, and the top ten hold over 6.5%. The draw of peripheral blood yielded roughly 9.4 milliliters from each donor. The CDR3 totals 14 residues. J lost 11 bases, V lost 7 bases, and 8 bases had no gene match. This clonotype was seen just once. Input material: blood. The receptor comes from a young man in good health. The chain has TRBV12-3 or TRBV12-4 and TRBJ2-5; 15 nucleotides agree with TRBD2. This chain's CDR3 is CASTGTSGGSEQYF. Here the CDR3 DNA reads TGTGCCAGCACCGGGACTAGCGGGGGGAGTGAGCAGTACTTC.